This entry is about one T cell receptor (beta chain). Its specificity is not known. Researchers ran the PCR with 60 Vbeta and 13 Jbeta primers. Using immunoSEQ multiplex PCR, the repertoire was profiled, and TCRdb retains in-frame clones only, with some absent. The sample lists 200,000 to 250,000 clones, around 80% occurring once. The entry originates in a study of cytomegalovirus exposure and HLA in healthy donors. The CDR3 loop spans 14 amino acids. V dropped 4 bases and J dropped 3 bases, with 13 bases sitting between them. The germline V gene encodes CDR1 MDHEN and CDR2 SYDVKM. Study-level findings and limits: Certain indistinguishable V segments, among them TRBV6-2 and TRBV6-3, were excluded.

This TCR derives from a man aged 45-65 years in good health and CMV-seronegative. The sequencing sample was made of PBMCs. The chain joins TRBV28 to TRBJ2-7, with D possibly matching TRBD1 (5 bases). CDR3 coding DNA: TGTGCCAGCAGTTATCCTTTACAGGACTACGAGCAGTACTTC. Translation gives CASSYPLQDYEQYF.